The clone carrying this TCR beta chain has more than one count but fewer than ten. The target antigen is unknown. Noted time point: blood at routine non-recurrence follow-up after resection. Unsorted tumor, nontumor lung tissue or cryopreserved PBMC supplied the whole RNA. TCRdb re-derived calls from the 5' RACE reads in MiXCR, one entry per CDR3 protein. The sample carries about 120,000 distinct CDR3 sequences, 12% recorded once. This sample is drawn from a study of spatial heterogeneity in lung cancer. Study at large: Just over 70 TRACERx patients with early, untreated non-small cell lung cancer donated samples. Where they were available, follow-up PBMC samples were sequenced, at a median of approximately two years after resection.

Findings of the study overall: At resection, ubiquitous expanded tumor TCRs appeared in blood more than at follow-up.

Germline V CDR1 and CDR2: MDHEN, SYDVKM. J gave up 7 bases and V 8 bases, and 12 bases lay outside the gene matches. The CDR3 contains 15 residues. This clonotype was obtained from a male donor with early-stage non-small cell lung cancer. Sample: PBMCs, taken at follow-up. The chain combines TRBV28 with TRBJ1-5; 9 bases match TRBD1. The CDR3 sequence: CASLAWDRVLQPQHF. CDR3 bases: TGTGCCAGCCTGGCATGGGACAGGGTGCTGCAGCCCCAGCATTTT.